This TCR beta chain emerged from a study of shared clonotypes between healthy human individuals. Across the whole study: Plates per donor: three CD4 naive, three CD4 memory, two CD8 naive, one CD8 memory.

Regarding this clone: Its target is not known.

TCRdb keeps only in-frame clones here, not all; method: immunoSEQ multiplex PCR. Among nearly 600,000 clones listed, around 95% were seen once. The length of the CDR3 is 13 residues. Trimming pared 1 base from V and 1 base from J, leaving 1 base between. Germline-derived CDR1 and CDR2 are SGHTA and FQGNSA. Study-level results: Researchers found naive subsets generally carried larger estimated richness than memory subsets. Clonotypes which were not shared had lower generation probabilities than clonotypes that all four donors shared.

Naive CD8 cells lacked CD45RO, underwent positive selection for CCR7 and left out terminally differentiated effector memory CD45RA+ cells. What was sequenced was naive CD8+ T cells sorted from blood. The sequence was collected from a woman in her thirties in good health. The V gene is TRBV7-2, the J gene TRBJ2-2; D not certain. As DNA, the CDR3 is TGTGCCAGCAGCTTAGAGAACACCGGGGAGCTGTTTTTT. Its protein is CASSLENTGELFF.